One and the same sample provided the 27 T cell receptor beta chains below, sequenced in a study of blood T cell repertoires in COVID-19. The table came from immunoSEQ multiplex PCR; TCRdb's copy has only in-frame clones and leaves some out. This table has some 340,000 clones, 90% to 95% appearing once. The sample comprised PBMCs or T cells enriched from blood (not recorded which). These TCRs come from a woman in her 30s who had been exposed to COVID-19.

This chain joins TRBV5-1 and TRBJ1-3, with 11 positions matching TRBD1. CDR1 is SGHRS and CDR2 is YFSETQ in the germline V gene. The CDR3 loop spans 15 amino acids. The V segment lost 4 bases and the J segment 4 bases; nucleotides outside the gene matches: 4. This CDR3 is CASSPDRGQGNTIYF. CDR3 sequence (DNA): TGCGCCAGCAGCCCGGACAGGGGGCAAGGAAACACCATATATTTT. Complete variable domain (other parts from reference TRBV5-1 and TRBJ1-3): KAGVTQTPRYLIKTRGQQVTLSCSPISGHRSVSWYQQTPGQGLQFLFEYFSETQRNKGNFPGRFSGRQFSNSRSEMNVSTLELGDSALYLCASSPDRGQGNTIYFGEGSWLTVV.

To note about this clone: At one boundary the junction diverges from the germline segment, which might be a read error. The chain links TRBV6-5 to TRBJ2-1, with D tentatively TRBD2 (5 bases). The CDR3 length is 12 residues. CDR1 and CDR2 from the germline V gene are MNHEY and SVGAGI. DNA of the CDR3: TGTGCCAGCAGTTATAATAGCGTACAGCTGCTCTTC. This translates into CASSYNSVQLLF.

The chain is built from TRBV6-1 and TRBJ1-2; tentative D call: TRBD1 (5 bases). Germline values: CDR1 MNHNS, CDR2 SASEGT. The V gene lost 0 bases and the J gene lost 8 bases, with 10 bases spanning the gap. This CDR3 comprises 13 residues. The chain's CDR3 is CASSEATGGGYTF. CDR3 nucleotide sequence: TGTGCCAGCAGTGAAGCAACGGGGGGAGGCTACACCTTC.

The chain is built from TRBV12-3 or TRBV12-4 and TRBJ1-2; D ambiguous. The CDR3 is 13 residues long. V dropped 1 base and J dropped 14 bases, with 17 bases sitting between them. In nucleotides, the CDR3 is TGTGCCAGCAGTTTAGGCGGGATGGGGTTCAGAACCTTC. It is translated as CASSLGGMGFRTF.

The chain carries TRBV7-9 and TRBJ1-5; 8 bases line up with TRBD1. Germline V gene lookup returns CDR1 SEHNR and CDR2 FQNEAQ (reference sequence). After removal of 5 bases from V and 1 base from J, the junction contained 4 bases not matched to a gene. The CDR3 is made up of 15 amino acids. The CDR3 loop reads CASSPTGGSNQPQHF. CDR3 coding DNA: TGTGCCAGCAGCCCAACAGGGGGAAGCAATCAGCCCCAGCATTTT.

This chain joins TRBV12-3 or TRBV12-4 and TRBJ1-1, with 7 bases aligning to TRBD1. CDR3 length equals 13 residues. The V and J ends lost 6 bases and 4 bases, in that order; junction bases with no gene match: 5. The CDR3 nucleotides read TGTGCCAGCAGAGGGACAGTTAGCACTGAAGCTTTCTTT. It yields the protein CASRGTVSTEAFF.

V and J are TRBV5-1 and TRBJ2-1, with 12 bases that match TRBD1. The junction had 12 bases not matched to a gene; V was cut back by 5 bases and J by 9 bases. From germline, CDR1 is SGHRS and CDR2 YFSETQ. There are 16 residues in the CDR3. As DNA, the CDR3 is TGCGCCAGCAGTCGATCGGGACAGGGGGCTCGGACTGAGCAGTTCTTC. Encoded protein: CASSRSGQGARTEQFF.

The rearrangement joins TRBV27 to TRBJ2-3; a possible D gene is TRBD2 (5 bases). CDR1 and CDR2 (germline): MNHEY, SMNVEV (reference sequence). The CDR3 is made up of 14 amino acids. Between the trimmed V and J ends, which lost 4 bases and 4 bases, there was a span of 12 bases. The CDR3 DNA follows: TGTGCCAGCAGTTGGGGTCGGGAAGCAGATACGCAGTATTTT. Its translation is CASSWGREADTQYF.

The V call is TRBV2, the J call TRBJ2-7; D gene unclear. CDR1 is SNHLY, CDR2 FYNNEI, per germline. Trimming stripped 8 bases from V and 0 bases from J, with 5 bases between. The CDR3 loop spans 11 amino acids. The CDR3 sequence is CASRLSYEQYF. CDR3 coding DNA: TGTGCCAGCCGACTCTCCTACGAGCAGTACTTC.

This chain uses TRBV7-9 with TRBJ1-2, with TRBD1 matching 7 bases. Trimming took 5 bases from V and 7 from J; bases not matched to a gene: 10. Germline lookup yields CDR1 SEHNR and CDR2 FQNEAQ (reference sequence). The CDR3 sequence is 14 residues long. CDR3: CASSPAGTVGGYTF. CDR3 DNA sequence: TGTGCCAGCAGCCCAGCTGGGACAGTTGGTGGCTACACCTTC.

The V and J genes are TRBV5-6 and TRBJ2-7; D unclear. Germline assignment: CDR1 SGHDT and CDR2 YYEEEE. The CDR3 spans 13 residues. V was clipped by 1 base and J by 7 bases, with 12 bases between them. The CDR3 coding sequence is TGTGCCAGCAGCTTGAATTCGCCTAGTGAGCAGTACTTC. Translating it yields CASSLNSPSEQYF.

V usage is TRBV9 and J usage is TRBJ1-2; 8 nucleotides match TRBD1. Trimming cost V 0 bases and J 2 bases; bases outside gene matches: 12. The CDR3 contains 18 residues. The germline V gene has CDR1 SGDLS and CDR2 YYNGEE. The CDR3 loop is CASSVAGVTGAGNYGYTF. The CDR3 nucleotides are TGTGCCAGCAGCGTAGCTGGGGTGACAGGGGCCGGAAACTATGGCTACACCTTC.

The chain links TRBV19 to TRBJ2-7; the D gene is possibly TRBD2 (5 bases). The V gene lost 1 base and the J gene lost 1 base, with 5 bases spanning the gap. The CDR3 is made up of 13 amino acids. Germline lookup yields CDR1 LNHDA and CDR2 SQIVND (reference sequence). The CDR3 nucleotides read TGTGCCAGTAGTATAGGAGGGTCCTACGAGCAGTACTTC. Encoded protein: CASSIGGSYEQYF.

The chain recombines TRBV6-5 with TRBJ1-1; no clear D. The CDR3 runs to 15 residues. Germline V lookup: CDR1 MNHEY, CDR2 SVGAGI. Trimming removed 6 bases from V and 0 bases from J, with 14 bases in between. The CDR3 reads CASRLGLTMNTEAFF. In nucleotides, the CDR3 is TGTGCCAGCAGGCTTGGACTCACCATGAACACTGAAGCTTTCTTT.

This chain links TRBV4-3 with TRBJ1-2; D may be TRBD1 (6 bases). Trimming stripped 2 bases from V and 5 bases from J, with 18 bases between. Germline V gene lookup returns CDR1 LGHNA and CDR2 YSLEER. There are 16 residues in the CDR3. Here the CDR3 DNA reads TGCGCCAGCAGCCAATCAACAGGGTTTGGCGATTATGGCTACACCTTC. This encodes CASSQSTGFGDYGYTF.

The genes are TRBV9 and TRBJ1-1; D might be TRBD1 (6 bases). Germline V CDR1 and CDR2: SGDLS, YYNGEE. V was pared by 0 bases and J by 7 bases, with 13 bases between. The CDR3 runs to 14 residues. CDR3 DNA: TGTGCCAGCAGCGTAGGGTGGGGAGGGGGTGAAGCTTTCTTT. Translated, it gives CASSVGWGGGEAFF. The variable domain in full, with the rest retrieved from reference TRBV9 and TRBJ1-1, is DSGVTQTPKHLITATGQRVTLRCSPRSGDLSVYWYQQSLDQGLQFLIQYYNGEERAKGNILERFSAQQFPDLHSELNLSSLELGDSALYFCASSVGWGGGEAFFGQGTRLTVV.

V is TRBV19 and J is TRBJ1-1, with D uncertain. The germline gives CDR1 LNHDA, CDR2 SQIVND (reference sequence). There are 14 residues in the CDR3. V was shortened by 3 bases and J by 0 bases, with 8 bases between the two germline ends. CDR3 DNA sequence: TGTGCCAGTAGTATGAGCCGAATGAACACTGAAGCTTTCTTT. Its protein product is CASSMSRMNTEAFF.

The chain has TRBV5-5 and TRBJ1-6; D is uncertain. V lost 7 bases and J 0 bases, leaving 5 bases between the germline ends. This CDR3 comprises 13 residues. CDR1 SGHKS and CDR2 YYEKEE come from the germline V gene (reference sequence). The CDR3 DNA sequence: TGTGCCAGCGAGAGCTCCTATAATTCACCCCTCCACTTT. It yields the protein CASESSYNSPLHF.

In this sample, this clone turned up a few times. The V gene is TRBV9, the J gene TRBJ2-3, with 7 bases lining up with TRBD1. Per the germline V gene, CDR1 is SGDLS and CDR2 is YYNGEE. Trimming took 4 bases from V and 2 from J; bases not matched to a gene: 4. CDR3 length: 14 residues. The CDR3 DNA reads TGTGCCAGCAGCAGAGACAGGGACACAGATACGCAGTATTTT. It specifies CASSRDRDTDTQYF.

This chain connects TRBV5-6 to TRBJ2-7, with 7 bases that match TRBD1. From germline, CDR1 is SGHDT and CDR2 YYEEEE. The CDR3 has 15 amino acids. V trimming: 7 bases; J trimming: 0 bases; junction bases outside the gene matches: 10. The chain's CDR3 is CASHHGTEFSYEQYF. The DNA of the CDR3 is TGTGCCAGCCACCACGGGACAGAATTCTCCTACGAGCAGTACTTC.

The CDR3 DNA sequence: TGTGCCAGCAGCGCCCACAGGGTGAGAGAGACCCAGTACTTC. This codes for CASSAHRVRETQYF. V usage is TRBV7-3 and J usage is TRBJ2-5; possible D gene TRBD1, 6 bases. This CDR3 has 14 residues. The germline CDR1 and CDR2 sequences are SGHTA and FQGTGA. V was clipped by 5 bases and J by 4 bases, with 14 bases between them.

The chain uses TRBV3-1 (or the pseudogene TRBV3-2) and TRBJ2-7, with 12 nucleotides matching TRBD1. CDR1 and CDR2 (germline): LGHDT, YNNKEL (reference sequence). The CDR3 covers 17 residues. V gave up 6 bases and J gave up 1 base; unmatched junction bases: 10. Here the CDR3 reads CASRKGQGAKFSYEQYF. The CDR3, as DNA: TGTGCCAGCAGGAAGGGACAGGGGGCGAAGTTTTCCTACGAGCAGTACTTC.

This clone was picked up one time. The chain combines TRBV5-5 with TRBJ2-2; TRBD2 might be the D (5 bases). V was clipped by 7 bases and J by 7 bases, with 17 bases between them. CDR3 length: 14 residues. The germline V gene encodes CDR1 SGHKS and CDR2 YYEKEE (reference sequence). The CDR3 loop is CASSLWGEGGELFF. The DNA for the CDR3 is TGTGCCAGCTCCTTGTGGGGAGAAGGCGGGGAGCTGTTTTTT.

The J gene is TRBJ2-1, the V gene TRBV24-1; 14 positions agree with TRBD2. V lost 2 bases to trimming and J lost 2 bases; unmatched junction nucleotides: 4. Germline V gene data show CDR1 as KGHDR and CDR2 as SFDVKD. The CDR3 totals 18 residues. Here the CDR3 reads CATSDSGTSGGTYNEQFF. The DNA of the CDR3 is TGTGCCACCAGTGATTCCGGGACTAGCGGGGGAACCTACAATGAGCAGTTCTTC.

The V gene is TRBV4-3, the J gene TRBJ1-2; D is unclear. V was cut by 0 bases and J by 1 base, with 18 bases left in between. Germline V gene data show CDR1 as LGHNA and CDR2 as YSLEER. This CDR3 spans 18 amino acids. The CDR3 loop reads CASSQDPLARAINYGYTF. DNA for the CDR3: TGCGCCAGCAGCCAAGATCCCTTGGCGCGGGCGATTAACTATGGCTACACCTTC.

The CDR3 DNA sequence: TGTGCCAGCAGCCCTGGGGGCGCGGTCGAAAAACTGTTTTTT. This codes for CASSPGGAVEKLFF. The chain recombines TRBV7-2 with TRBJ1-4; tentatively, D is TRBD1 (6 bases). This CDR3 has 14 residues. Germline assignment: CDR1 SGHTA and CDR2 FQGNSA. The ends were cut back, 5 bases at V and 8 bases at J, with 15 bases in the middle.

V gene TRBV10-3 combines with J gene TRBJ2-3; D is unclear. This CDR3 comprises 13 residues. Germline V lookup: CDR1 ENHRY, CDR2 SYGVKD. V gave up 0 bases and J gave up 9 bases, with 10 bases separating them. This chain's CDR3 is CAISESSLQTQYF. The CDR3 nucleotides are TGTGCCATCAGTGAGTCGTCCCTGCAGACGCAGTATTTT.